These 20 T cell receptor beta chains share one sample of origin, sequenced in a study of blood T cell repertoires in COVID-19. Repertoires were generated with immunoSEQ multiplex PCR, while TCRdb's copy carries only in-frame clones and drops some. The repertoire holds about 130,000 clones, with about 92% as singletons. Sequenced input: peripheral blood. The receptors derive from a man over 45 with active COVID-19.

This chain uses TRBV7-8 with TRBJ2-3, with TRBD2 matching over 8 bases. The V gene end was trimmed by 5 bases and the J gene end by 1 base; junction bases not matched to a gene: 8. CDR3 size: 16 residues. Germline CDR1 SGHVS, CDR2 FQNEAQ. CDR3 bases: TGTGCCAGCAGCAAAGCGGGAGCTGGTGGCACAGATACGCAGTATTTT. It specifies CASSKAGAGGTDTQYF. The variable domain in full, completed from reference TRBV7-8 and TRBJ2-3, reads GAGVSQSPRYKVAKRGQDVALRCDPISGHVSLFWYQQALGQGPEFLTYFQNEAQLDKSGLPSDRFFAERPEGSVSTLKIQRTQQEDSAVYLCASSKAGAGGTDTQYFGPGTRLTVL.

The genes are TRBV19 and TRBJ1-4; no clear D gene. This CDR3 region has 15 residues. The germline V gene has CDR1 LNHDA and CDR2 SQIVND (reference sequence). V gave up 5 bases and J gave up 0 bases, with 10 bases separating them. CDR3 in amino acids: CASSSLTPTNEKLFF. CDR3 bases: TGTGCCAGTAGTTCCCTGACACCAACTAATGAAAAACTGTTTTTT.

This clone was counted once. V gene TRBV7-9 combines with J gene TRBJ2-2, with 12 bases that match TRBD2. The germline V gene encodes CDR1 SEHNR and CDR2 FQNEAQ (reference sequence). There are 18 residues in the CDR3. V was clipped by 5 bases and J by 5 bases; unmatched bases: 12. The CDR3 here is CASSTLAGGPRATGELFF. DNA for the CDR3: TGTGCCAGCAGCACCCTAGCGGGAGGGCCCAGGGCAACCGGGGAGCTGTTTTTT.

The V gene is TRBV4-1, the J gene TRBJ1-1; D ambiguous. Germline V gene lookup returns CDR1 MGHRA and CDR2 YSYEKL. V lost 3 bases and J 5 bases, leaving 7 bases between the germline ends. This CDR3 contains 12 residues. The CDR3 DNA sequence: TGCGCCAGCAGCCAGAAAACAACTGAAGCTTTCTTT. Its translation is CASSQKTTEAFF.

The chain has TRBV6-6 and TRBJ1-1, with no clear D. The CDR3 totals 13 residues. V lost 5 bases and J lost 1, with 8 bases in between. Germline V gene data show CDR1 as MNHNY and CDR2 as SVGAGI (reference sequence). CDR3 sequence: CASSHQKNTEAFF. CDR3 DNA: TGTGCCAGCAGTCATCAGAAGAACACTGAAGCTTTCTTT.

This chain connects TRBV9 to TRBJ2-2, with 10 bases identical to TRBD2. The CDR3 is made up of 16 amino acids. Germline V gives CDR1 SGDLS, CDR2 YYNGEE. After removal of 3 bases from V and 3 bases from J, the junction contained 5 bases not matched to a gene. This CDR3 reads CASSASGRLDTGELFF. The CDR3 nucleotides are TGTGCCAGCAGCGCTAGCGGGAGATTGGACACCGGGGAGCTGTTTTTT.

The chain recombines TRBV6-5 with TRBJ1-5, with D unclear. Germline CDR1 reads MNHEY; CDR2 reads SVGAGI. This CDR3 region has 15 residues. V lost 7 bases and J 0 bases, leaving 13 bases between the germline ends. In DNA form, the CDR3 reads TGTGCCAGCAAAAGAGAAGGCGGTAGCAATCAGCCCCAGCATTTT. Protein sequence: CASKREGGSNQPQHF.

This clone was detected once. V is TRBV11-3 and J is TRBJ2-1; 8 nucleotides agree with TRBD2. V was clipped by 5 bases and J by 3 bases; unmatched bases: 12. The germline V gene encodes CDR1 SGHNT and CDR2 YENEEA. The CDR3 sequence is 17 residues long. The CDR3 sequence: CASSLLSRLASYNEQFF. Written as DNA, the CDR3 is TGTGCCAGCAGCCTTCTATCCCGACTAGCGAGCTACAATGAGCAGTTCTTC.

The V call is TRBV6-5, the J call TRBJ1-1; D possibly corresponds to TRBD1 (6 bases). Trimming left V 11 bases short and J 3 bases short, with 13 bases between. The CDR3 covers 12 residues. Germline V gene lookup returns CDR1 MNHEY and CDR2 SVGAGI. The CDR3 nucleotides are TGTGCCCTGGACGGGGGGCACACTGAAGCTTTCTTT. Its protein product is CALDGGHTEAFF.

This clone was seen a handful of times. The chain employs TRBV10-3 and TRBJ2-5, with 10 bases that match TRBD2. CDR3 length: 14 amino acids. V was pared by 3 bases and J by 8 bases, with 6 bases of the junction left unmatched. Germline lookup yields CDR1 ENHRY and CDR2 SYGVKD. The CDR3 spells CAISEGLAGATQYF. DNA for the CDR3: TGTGCCATCAGTGAAGGGCTAGCGGGAGCAACCCAGTACTTC.

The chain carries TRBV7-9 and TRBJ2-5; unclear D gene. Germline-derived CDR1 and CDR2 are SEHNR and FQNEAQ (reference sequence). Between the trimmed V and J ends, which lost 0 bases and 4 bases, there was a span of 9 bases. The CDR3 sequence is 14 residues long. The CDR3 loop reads CASSLAGSRETQYF. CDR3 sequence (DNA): TGTGCCAGCAGCTTAGCCGGGTCAAGAGAGACCCAGTACTTC.

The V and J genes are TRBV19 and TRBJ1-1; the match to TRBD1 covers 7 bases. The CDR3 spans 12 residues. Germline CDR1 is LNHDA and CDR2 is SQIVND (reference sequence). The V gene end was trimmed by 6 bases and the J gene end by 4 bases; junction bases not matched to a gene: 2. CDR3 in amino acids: CASRDRSTEAFF. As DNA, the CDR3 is TGTGCCAGTAGGGACAGGTCCACTGAAGCTTTCTTT.

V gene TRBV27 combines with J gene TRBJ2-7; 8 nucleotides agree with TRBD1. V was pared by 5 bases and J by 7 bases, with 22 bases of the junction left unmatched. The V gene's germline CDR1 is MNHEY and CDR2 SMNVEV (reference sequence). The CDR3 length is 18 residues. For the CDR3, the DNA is TGTGCCAGCAGTCCCGGACAGGGCCATGGATCTTACGCCGTAGAGCAGTACGTC. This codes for CASSPGQGHGSYAVEQYV.

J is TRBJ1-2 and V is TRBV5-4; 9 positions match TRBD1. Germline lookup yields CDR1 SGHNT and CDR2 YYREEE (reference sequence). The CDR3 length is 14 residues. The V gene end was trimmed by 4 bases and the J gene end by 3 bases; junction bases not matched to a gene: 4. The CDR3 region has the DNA TGTGCCAGCAGCCCTGGACAGGGGCACTATGGCTACACCTTC. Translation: CASSPGQGHYGYTF.

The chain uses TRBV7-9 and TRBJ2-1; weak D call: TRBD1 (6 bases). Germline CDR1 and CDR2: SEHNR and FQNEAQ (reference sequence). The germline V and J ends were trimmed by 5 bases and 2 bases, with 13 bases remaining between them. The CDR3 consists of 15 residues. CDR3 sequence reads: CASSKTGTTYNEQFF. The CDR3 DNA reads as TGTGCCAGCAGCAAAACCGGGACAACCTACAATGAGCAGTTCTTC.

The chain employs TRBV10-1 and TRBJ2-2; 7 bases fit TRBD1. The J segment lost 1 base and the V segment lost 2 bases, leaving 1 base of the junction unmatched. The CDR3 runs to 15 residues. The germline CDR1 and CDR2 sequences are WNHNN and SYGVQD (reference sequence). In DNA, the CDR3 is TGCGCCAGCAGTGAGAGGACAGGGAACACCGGGGAGCTGTTTTTT. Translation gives CASSERTGNTGELFF.

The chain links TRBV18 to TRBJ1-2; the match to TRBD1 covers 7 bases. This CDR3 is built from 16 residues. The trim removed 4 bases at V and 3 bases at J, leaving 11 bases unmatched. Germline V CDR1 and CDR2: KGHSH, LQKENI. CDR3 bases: TGTGCCAGCTCACTTACCGGACAGGCACAAGACTATGGCTACACCTTC. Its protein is CASSLTGQAQDYGYTF.

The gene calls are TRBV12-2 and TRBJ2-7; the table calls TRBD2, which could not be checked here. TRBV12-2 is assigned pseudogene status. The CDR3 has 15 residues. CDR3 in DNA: TGTGCAAGTCGCTCGGGACTAGCGGGGGTATACGAGCAGTACTTC. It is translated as CASRSGLAGVYEQYF.

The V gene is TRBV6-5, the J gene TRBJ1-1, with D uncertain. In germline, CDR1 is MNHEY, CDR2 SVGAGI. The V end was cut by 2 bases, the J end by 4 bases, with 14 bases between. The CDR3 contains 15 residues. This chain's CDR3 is CASSYGRARGTEAFF. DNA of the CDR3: TGTGCCAGCAGTTACGGGAGGGCCCGAGGCACTGAAGCTTTCTTT.

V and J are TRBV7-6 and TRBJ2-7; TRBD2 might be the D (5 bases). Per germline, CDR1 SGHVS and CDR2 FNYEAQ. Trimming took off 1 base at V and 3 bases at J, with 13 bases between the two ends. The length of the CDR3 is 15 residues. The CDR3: CASSLGESKYYEQYF. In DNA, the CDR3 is TGTGCCAGCAGCTTAGGGGAGTCTAAGTACTACGAGCAGTACTTC. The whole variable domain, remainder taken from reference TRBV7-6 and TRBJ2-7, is GAGVSQSPRYKVTKRGQDVALRCDPISGHVSLYWYRQALGQGPEFLTYFNYEAQQDKSGLPNDRFSAERPEGSISTLTIQRTEQRDSAMYRCASSLGESKYYEQYFGPGTRLTVT.